This T cell receptor (beta chain) was recorded in a study of T cell changes during pregnancy in multiple sclerosis. This clone was seen a single time. Other nucleotide sequences from this sample produce the same CDR3. Assay used: immunoSEQ multiplex PCR; TCRdb lists only in-frame clones, some missing. The repertoire has fewer than 140,000 clones, about 89% of them found once; the top ten carry around 1.6%. The specimen was peripheral blood, collected before pregnancy. This TCR came from a female donor with multiple sclerosis, enrolled in a pregnancy study.

The CDR3 bases are TGTGCCAGCGATATCGACGGAGGACTAGCCCCGACGGCATACGAGCAGTACTTC. Encoded protein: CASDIDGGLAPTAYEQYF. This chain joins TRBV19 and TRBJ2-7; TRBD2 agrees at 8 bases. This CDR3 spans 18 amino acids. Germline CDR1 and CDR2: LNHDA and SQIVND (reference sequence). The V segment lost 9 bases and the J segment 4 bases; nucleotides outside the gene matches: 23.